Listed below are T cell receptor beta chains from one sample, sequenced in a study of blood T cells in healthy people across ages. TCRdb recomputed calls from the 5' RACE reads with MiXCR, one row per CDR3 protein. The sample contains approximately 1,700,000 distinct CDR3 sequences, around 42% of which appear only once. Sequenced sample: blood. The receptor set was obtained from a human donor in good health. Each CDR3 is given with its conserved first and last residue. Each record gives: J gene, CDR3 length, clone size, D gene, V gene, CDR3 DNA, CDR3 protein. The D gene is left open where the match is weak. The size of a clone is reported for some rows only, either as once, few or many, or as a class for expanded clones.

>TRBJ2-1|15|once|NA|TRBV11-3
TGTGCCAGCAGCTTTGCCAACCTCGCCTACAATGAGCAGTTCTTC
CASSFANLAYNEQFF
>TRBJ1-2|15|NA|NA|TRBV2
TGTGCCAGCAGAGAACTGACACACCAGCTTCGCGGCTACACCTTC
CASRELTHQLRGYTF
>TRBJ1-2|16|few|TRBD1|TRBV4-3
TGCGCCAGCAGCCAAGATCCTGGACAGGGCTACTATGGCTACACCTTC
CASSQDPGQGYYGYTF
>TRBJ2-5|14|NA|NA|TRBV28
TGTGCCGGCAGTTTAGGGGGGGCCAGGACTGAGCAGTACTTC
CAGSLGGARTEQYF
>TRBJ2-5|15|few|NA|TRBV11-2
TGTGCCAGCAGCCCCAGAGGGGGGGTATGGGAGACCCAGTACTTC
CASSPRGGVWETQYF
>TRBJ2-5|16|NA|TRBD1|TRBV4-1
TGCGCCAGCAGCCAAGATAGTGAGGGGGCCCCAGAGACCCAGTACTTC
CASSQDSEGAPETQYF
>TRBJ2-7|14|NA|TRBD1|TRBV7-9
TGTGCCAGCAGCATCTGGACAGGTACCGACGAGCAGTACTTC
CASSIWTGTDEQYF
>TRBJ1-2|15|NA|TRBD1|TRBV5-5
TGTGCCAGCAGCAACCCGACAGGGGAGAGCTATGGCTACACCTTC
CASSNPTGESYGYTF
>TRBJ2-1|13|NA|NA|TRBV7-3
TGTGCCAGCAGCTTAAACCCTCTCCATGAGCAGTTCTTC
CASSLNPLHEQFF
>TRBJ2-7|14|few|NA|TRBV5-6
TGTGCCAGCAGCTTGTATCAGGGACTCGACGAGCAGTACTTC
CASSLYQGLDEQYF
>TRBJ1-4|13|few|NA|TRBV29-1
TGCAGCGTTGATCAGGGGAGTGAAGAAAAACTGTTTTTT
CSVDQGSEEKLFF
>TRBJ1-5|15|NA|TRBD1|TRBV6-2/TRBV6-3
TGTGCCAGCAAGACAGGGGGCTCTGGTCGTCAGCCCCAGCATTTT
CASKTGGSGRQPQHF
>TRBJ1-2|13|NA|NA|TRBV7-9
TGTGCCAGCAGCTCAGGGTTCAACTATGGCTACACCTTC
CASSSGFNYGYTF
>TRBJ2-7|15|once|TRBD1|TRBV12-3/TRBV12-4
TGTGCCTGCTGCCGTCCGGGACAGGGGGTCTACGAGCGGTACTTC
CACCRPGQGVYERYF
>TRBJ2-3|11|few|NA|TRBV10-3
TGTGCCATCTCATGGGGGGATACGCAGTATTTT
CAISWGDTQYF
>TRBJ1-3|15|NA|NA|TRBV4-3
TGCGCCAGCAGCCAAGTCCCAGGGGAGGGAAACACCATATATTTT
CASSQVPGEGNTIYF
>TRBJ1-6|13|NA|NA|TRBV6-2/TRBV6-3
TGTGCCAGCAGGCGTCCTGGGAATTCACCCCTCCACTTT
CASRRPGNSPLHF
>TRBJ1-2|14|NA|TRBD1|TRBV7-2
TGTGCCAGCAGCATGGGACAGGGGGTCTATGACTACACCTTC
CASSMGQGVYDYTF
>TRBJ2-1|16|few|NA|TRBV9
TGTGCCAGCAGCGTGCCGACCCAGGGCCAATACAATGAGCAGTTCTTC
CASSVPTQGQYNEQFF
>TRBJ1-1|12|NA|NA|TRBV12-3/TRBV12-4
TGTGCCAGCAGCGTCGGTCGGAATGAAGCTTTCTTT
CASSVGRNEAFF
>TRBJ2-3|19|few|TRBD2|TRBV3-1
TGTGCCAGCAGCCAAAAACCAACCAGACTAGCGGGGGATTCAGATACGCAGTATTTT
CASSQKPTRLAGDSDTQYF
>TRBJ2-1|12|NA|NA|TRBV28
TGTGCCAGCAATGGGGGTTACAATGAGCAGTTCTTC
CASNGGYNEQFF
>TRBJ1-4|15|NA|NA|TRBV28
TGTGCCAGCAGTGATCCGGGCCAAGGAGGTGAAAAACTGTTTTTT
CASSDPGQGGEKLFF
>TRBJ1-5|13|many|NA|TRBV3-1
TGTGCCAGCAGCCAAGGGCCAACTCAGCCCCAGCATTTT
CASSQGPTQPQHF
>TRBJ1-2|16|few|TRBD1|TRBV13
TGTGCCAGCAGCTACCAACCGGACAGGGCGGACTATGGCTACACCTTC
CASSYQPDRADYGYTF
>TRBJ1-2|13|NA|NA|TRBV7-9
TGTGCCAGCAGCCTTGGGACAAACCCACCAGCCACCTTC
CASSLGTNPPATF
>TRBJ2-7|15|NA|NA|TRBV3-1
TGTGCCAGCAGCCCCTCCGGTGGGGTTCTTAGGGAGCAGTACTTC
CASSPSGGVLREQYF
>TRBJ2-7|14|NA|NA|TRBV5-5
TGTGCCAGCAACCTACCAATCCGGGGGCTTGAGCAGTACTTC
CASNLPIRGLEQYF
>TRBJ2-1|15|NA|TRBD2|TRBV20-1
TGCAGTGCTAGAGCCCCGGGACTATCGGACGATGAGCAGTTCTTC
CSARAPGLSDDEQFF
>TRBJ2-5|20|few|TRBD2|TRBV20-1
TGCAGTGCCAGTAATCCCTGGCTAGCGGGGATGCGGGCGGGCCAAGAGACCCAGTACTTC
CSASNPWLAGMRAGQETQYF
>TRBJ2-1|15|few|TRBD2|TRBV24-1
TGTGCCACCAGTGATGGCCCAGCGGGGGGTAGGGAGCAGTTCTTC
CATSDGPAGGREQFF
>TRBJ2-1|16|NA|TRBD2|TRBV4-3
TGCGCCAGCAGCCAAGGATTCGGGGGGTTCTCCTACGAGCAGTTCTTC
CASSQGFGGFSYEQFF
>TRBJ1-5|14|NA|NA|TRBV9
TGTGCCAGCAGCGCAGGTCAGGGTGGACAGCCCCAGCATTTT
CASSAGQGGQPQHF
>TRBJ1-2|17|few|TRBD1|TRBV5-1
TGCGCCAGCAGCTTGGCCGACAGGGCCCAAGTCAACTATGGCTACACCTTC
CASSLADRAQVNYGYTF
>TRBJ1-5|14|NA|NA|TRBV3-1
TGTGCCAGCAGCCAAGGGGAGGCGATATGGCCCCAGCATTTT
CASSQGEAIWPQHF
>TRBJ2-5|16|few|NA|TRBV6-5
TGTGCCAGCAGTTACTCGATCGGGACTCAGGGGTGGACCCAGTACTTC
CASSYSIGTQGWTQYF
>TRBJ2-5|15|few|NA|TRBV28
TGTGCCAGCAGTTTATCAGGGGCGGTGGAGGAGACCCAGTACTTC
CASSLSGAVEETQYF
>TRBJ1-1|15|many|TRBD1|TRBV4-2
TGTGCCAGCAGCCAAGATAGGACAGGGAACACTGAAGCTTTCTTT
CASSQDRTGNTEAFF
>TRBJ2-7|11|NA|NA|TRBV20-1
TGCAGTGCCAAGGGAGCTTACGAGCAGTACTTC
CSAKGAYEQYF
>TRBJ2-7|17|NA|TRBD2|TRBV7-9
TGTGCCAGCAGCACTGGGACTAGCGGGGGCCTCTCCTACGAGCAGTACTTC
CASSTGTSGGLSYEQYF
>TRBJ2-3|19|few|TRBD1|TRBV3-1
TGTGCCAGCAGCCAAGAAGCCTTGGGACAGGGAGGCCCCACAGATACGCAGTATTTT
CASSQEALGQGGPTDTQYF
>TRBJ2-1|12|many|TRBD1|TRBV3-1
TGTGCCAGCGGACAGGGGCGGAATGAGCAGTTCTTC
CASGQGRNEQFF
>TRBJ1-2|14|NA|TRBD1|TRBV29-1
TGCAGCGTTGTTTTGGCAGGGGGTGGACGTGGCTACACCTTC
CSVVLAGGGRGYTF
>TRBJ2-2|17|few|TRBD2|TRBV12-3/TRBV12-4
TGTGCCAGCAGTGGGGGACTAGCGGGGCCAATGACCGGGGAGCTGTTTTTT
CASSGGLAGPMTGELFF
>TRBJ2-7|15|few|TRBD2|TRBV6-1
TGTGCCAGCAGTGAGCTAGCGGGGGCGCCTAGCGAGCAGTACTTC
CASSELAGAPSEQYF
>TRBJ2-5|15|NA|NA|TRBV11-3
TGTGCCAGCAGCTTGGGTCTAGCGAAACAAGAGACCCAGTACTTC
CASSLGLAKQETQYF
>TRBJ1-2|10|few|NA|TRBV30
TGTGCCTGGGGGGGGGCCGGCTACACCTTC
CAWGGAGYTF
>TRBJ1-2|13|NA|NA|TRBV7-2
NA
CAGSRRGPYGCTF
>TRBJ2-1|12|NA|NA|TRBV7-2
TGTGCCAGCGGCTCGTCAGACAATGAGCAGTTCTTC
CASGSSDNEQFF
>TRBJ2-3|11|few|NA|TRBV29-1
TGCAGCGTTGAGGCCACAGATACGCAGTATTTT
CSVEATDTQYF
>TRBJ2-2|16|once|NA|TRBV24-1
TGTGCCACCAGTGATTTTCGGACGGGGTACACCGGGGAGCTGTTTTTT
CATSDFRTGYTGELFF
>TRBJ2-1|17|NA|NA|TRBV27
TGTGCCAGCAGTCCCACAAACAGGGCGTCTCCGTACAATGAGCAGTTCTTC
CASSPTNRASPYNEQFF